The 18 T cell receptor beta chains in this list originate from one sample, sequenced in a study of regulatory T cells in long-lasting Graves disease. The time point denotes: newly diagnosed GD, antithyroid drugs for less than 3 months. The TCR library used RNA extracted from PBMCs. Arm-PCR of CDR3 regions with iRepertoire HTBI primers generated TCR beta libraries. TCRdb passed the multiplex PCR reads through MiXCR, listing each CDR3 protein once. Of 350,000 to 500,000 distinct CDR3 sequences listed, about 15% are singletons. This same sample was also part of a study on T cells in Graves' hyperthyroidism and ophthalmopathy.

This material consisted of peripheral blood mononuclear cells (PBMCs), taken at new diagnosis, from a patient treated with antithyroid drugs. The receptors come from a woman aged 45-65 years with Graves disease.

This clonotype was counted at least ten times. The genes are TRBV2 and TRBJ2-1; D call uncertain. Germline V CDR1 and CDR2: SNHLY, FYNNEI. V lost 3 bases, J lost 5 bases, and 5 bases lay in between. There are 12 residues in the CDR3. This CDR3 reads CASSEDNNEQFF. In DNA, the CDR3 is TGTGCCAGCAGTGAGGATAACAATGAGCAGTTCTTC.

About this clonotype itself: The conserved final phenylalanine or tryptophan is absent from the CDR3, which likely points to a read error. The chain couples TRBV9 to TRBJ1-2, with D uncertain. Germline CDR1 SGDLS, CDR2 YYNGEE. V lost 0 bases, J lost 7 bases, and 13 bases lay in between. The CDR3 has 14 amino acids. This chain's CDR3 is CASSVVSNPVGYTS. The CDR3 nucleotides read TGTGCCAGCAGCGTAGTCAGTAACCCAGTTGGCTACACCTCC.

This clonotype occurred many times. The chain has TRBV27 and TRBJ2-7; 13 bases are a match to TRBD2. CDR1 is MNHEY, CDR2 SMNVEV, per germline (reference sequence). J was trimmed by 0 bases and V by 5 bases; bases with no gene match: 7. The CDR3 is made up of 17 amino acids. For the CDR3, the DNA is TGTGCCAGCAGTCCCCTAGGACTAGCGGGGGTCTCCTACGAGCAGTACTTC. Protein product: CASSPLGLAGVSYEQYF.

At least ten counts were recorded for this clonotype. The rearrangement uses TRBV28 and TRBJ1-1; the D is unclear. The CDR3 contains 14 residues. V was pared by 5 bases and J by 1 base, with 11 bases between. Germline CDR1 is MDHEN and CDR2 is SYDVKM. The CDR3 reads CASSGPGWNTEAFF. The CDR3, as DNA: TGTGCCAGCAGTGGCCCAGGATGGAACACTGAAGCTTTCTTT.

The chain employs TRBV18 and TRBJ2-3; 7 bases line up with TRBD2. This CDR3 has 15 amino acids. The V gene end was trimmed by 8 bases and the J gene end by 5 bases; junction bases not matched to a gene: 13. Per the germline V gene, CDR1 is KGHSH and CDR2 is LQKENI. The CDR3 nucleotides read TGTGCCAGCCGACGGACTAGTGAAAGGATAGATACGCAGTATTTT. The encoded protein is CASRRTSERIDTQYF.

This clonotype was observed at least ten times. CDR3 amino acids: CASCVPPVSYNEQFF. In DNA form, the CDR3 reads TGTGCCAGCTGCGTTCCCCCAGTCTCCTACAATGAGCAGTTCTTC. The chain recombines TRBV28 with TRBJ2-1; no definite D call. Trimming removed 8 bases at V and 0 bases at J, with 14 bases between. Looked up from germline, CDR1 is MDHEN and CDR2 is SYDVKM. CDR3 length: 15 residues.

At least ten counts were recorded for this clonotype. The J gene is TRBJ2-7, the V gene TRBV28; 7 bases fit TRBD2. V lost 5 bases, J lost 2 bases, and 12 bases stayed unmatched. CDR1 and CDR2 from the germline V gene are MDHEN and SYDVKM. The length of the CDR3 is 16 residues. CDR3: CASSTHGGGYAYEQYF. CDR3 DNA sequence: TGTGCCAGCAGTACCCATGGGGGAGGGTACGCCTACGAGCAGTACTTC.

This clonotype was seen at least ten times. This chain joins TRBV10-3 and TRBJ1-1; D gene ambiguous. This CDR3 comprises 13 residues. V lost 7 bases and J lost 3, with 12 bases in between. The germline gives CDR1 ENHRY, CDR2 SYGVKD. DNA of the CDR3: TGTGCCATCACTATCAGGCTGGACACTGAAGCTTTCTTT. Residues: CAITIRLDTEAFF.

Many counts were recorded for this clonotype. The CDR3 DNA reads TGTGCCTGGAGGACCTTCGGATCTAACTATGGCTACACCTTC. Amino acid sequence: CAWRTFGSNYGYTF. The chain couples TRBV30 to TRBJ1-2; the D is unclear. V was clipped by 3 bases and J by 0 bases, with 11 bases between them. CDR1 and CDR2 (germline): GTSNPN, SVGIG (reference sequence). This CDR3 contains 14 residues.

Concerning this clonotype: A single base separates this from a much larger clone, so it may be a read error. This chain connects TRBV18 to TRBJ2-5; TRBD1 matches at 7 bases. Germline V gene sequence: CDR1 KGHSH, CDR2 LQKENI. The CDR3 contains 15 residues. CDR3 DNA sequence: TGTACCAGCTCACCAGGGGGACCAAACCAAGAGACCCAGTACTTC. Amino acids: CTSSPGGPNQETQYF.

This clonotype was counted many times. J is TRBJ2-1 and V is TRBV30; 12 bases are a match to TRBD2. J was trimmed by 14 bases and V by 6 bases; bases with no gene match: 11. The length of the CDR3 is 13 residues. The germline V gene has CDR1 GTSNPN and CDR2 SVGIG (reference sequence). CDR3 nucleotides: TGTGCCTGTCGTGCTAGCGGGAGGGCCGTGGAGTTCTTC. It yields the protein CACRASGRAVEFF.

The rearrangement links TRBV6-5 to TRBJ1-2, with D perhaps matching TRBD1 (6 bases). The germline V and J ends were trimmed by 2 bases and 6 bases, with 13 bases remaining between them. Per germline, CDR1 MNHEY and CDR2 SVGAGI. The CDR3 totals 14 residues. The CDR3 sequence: CASSYLAGGNGYTF. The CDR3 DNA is TGTGCCAGCAGTTACCTGGCCGGGGGCAATGGCTACACCTTC.

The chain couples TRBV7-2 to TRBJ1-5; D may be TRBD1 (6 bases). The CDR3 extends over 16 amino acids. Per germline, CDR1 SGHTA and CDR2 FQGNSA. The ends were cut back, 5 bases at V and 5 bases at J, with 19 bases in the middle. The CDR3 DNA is TGTGCCAGCAGCCCCAGACCGCGACAGGCGGATCAGCCCCAGCATTTT. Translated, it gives CASSPRPRQADQPQHF.

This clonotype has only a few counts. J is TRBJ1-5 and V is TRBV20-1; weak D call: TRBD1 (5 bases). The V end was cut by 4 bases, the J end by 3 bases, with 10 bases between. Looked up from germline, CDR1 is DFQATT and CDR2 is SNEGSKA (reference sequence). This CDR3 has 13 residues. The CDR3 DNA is TGCAGTGCTACGGACAACTTCAATCAGCCCCAGCATTTT. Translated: CSATDNFNQPQHF.

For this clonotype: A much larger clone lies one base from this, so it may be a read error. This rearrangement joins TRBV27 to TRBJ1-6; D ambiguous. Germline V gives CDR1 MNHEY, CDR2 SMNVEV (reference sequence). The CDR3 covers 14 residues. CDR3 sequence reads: CASSFGRYNSPPHF. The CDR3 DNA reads TGTGCCAGCAGTTTCGGGCGGTATAATTCACCCCCCCACTTT.

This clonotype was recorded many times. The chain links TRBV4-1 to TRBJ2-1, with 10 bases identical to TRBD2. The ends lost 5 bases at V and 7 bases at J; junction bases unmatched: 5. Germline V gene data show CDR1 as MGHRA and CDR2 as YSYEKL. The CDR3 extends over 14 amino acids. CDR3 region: CASSYEREGNEQFF. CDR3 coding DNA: TGCGCCAGCAGCTACGAGCGGGAGGGAAATGAGCAGTTCTTC.

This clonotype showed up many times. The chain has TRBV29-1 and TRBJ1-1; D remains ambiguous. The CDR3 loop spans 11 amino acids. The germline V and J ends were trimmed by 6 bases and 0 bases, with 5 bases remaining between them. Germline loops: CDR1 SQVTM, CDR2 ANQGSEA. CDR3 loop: CSVAVNTEAFF. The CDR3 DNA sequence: TGCAGCGTAGCAGTGAACACTGAAGCTTTCTTT. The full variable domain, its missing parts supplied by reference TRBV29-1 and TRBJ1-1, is SAVISQKPSRDICQRGTSLTIQCQVDSQVTMMFWYRQQPGQSLTLIATANQGSEATYESGFVIDKFPISRPNLTFSTLTVSNMSPEDSSIYLCSVAVNTEAFFGQGTRLTVV.

The CDR3 DNA follows: TGTGCCAGCAGCTCAACGACAGGTAACACTGAAGCTTTCTTT. Protein sequence: CASSSTTGNTEAFF. This chain joins TRBV7-9 and TRBJ1-1; maybe TRBD1 (6 bases). Trimming took 4 bases from V and 2 from J, leaving 11 bases between them. Germline CDR1 and CDR2: SEHNR and FQNEAQ (reference sequence). The length of the CDR3 is 14 residues.